This T cell receptor (beta chain) was found in a study of CD8+ T cells in alopecia areata. The wider study: Tofacitinib administration to treated patients was oral, at 5 to 10 mg twice daily. Tofacitinib treatment spanned 6 to 18 months, with 6 months off drug afterward. Findings of the study overall: It was lesional scalp, especially alopecia totalis/universalis, that showed higher clonality than normal scalp.

It was from PBMCs that CD4+ and CD8+ T cells were sorted. CDR3 size: 14 residues. Trimming took 4 bases from V and 5 from J, leaving 17 bases between them. Per germline, CDR1 SQVTM and CDR2 ANQGSEA. To note about this clone: Its antigen is not known.

RNA, once extracted, was reverse transcribed into cDNA for use as the sequencing template. Profiling relied on immunoSEQ multiplex PCR, and the TCRdb table lists in-frame clones only, not all of them. The data hold some 200,000 clones, with about 63% observed a single time. The chain uses TRBV29-1 and TRBJ2-5, with D unresolved. The starting material was CD4+ T cells sorted from blood, obtained at week 0. The sequence came from a human donor with alopecia areata. CDR3 bases: TGCAGCGTTGGGAGAACTTCGGTGCGGGAGACCCAGTACTTC. It yields the protein CSVGRTSVRETQYF.